This entry describes one T cell receptor beta chain. Its antigen is unknown. No quality values exist for individual bases; no much larger clone is one base distant. These data belong to a study of regulatory dendritic cells for organ transplantation (dated by TCRdb to 2017 to 2019). For the wider study: The TCRbeta repertoires of sorted naive and memory CD4+ and CD8+ T cells were sequenced before and after allostimulation with regulatory or mature dendritic cells. General study outcomes and caveats: Naive CD4+ and CD8+ T cells showed highly diverse repertoires, whereas memory cells were less diverse and memory CD8+ cells were the most oligoclonal. Only a couple of subjects were sequenced, and considerable between-individual heterogeneity in the alloreactive memory CD8+ T cell pool was noted by the authors. Among the resting subsets, memory CD8+ T cells contained the most alloreactive TCR clonotypes. In both subjects, allostimulation led to expansion of memory CD8+ clones, though the expansion induced by regulatory dendritic cells appeared to be more limited than that induced by mature dendritic cells.

FACS was used to sort CD4+ or CD8+ cells into naive T cells (CD45RA+) and memory T cells (CD45RO+). T cells for TCR sequencing came from a couple of healthy control subjects. Sorted T cell subsets that were not stimulated were used as baseline controls for the mixed lymphocyte reactions. The Qiagen DNeasy Blood & Tissue Kit was used for extraction of genomic DNA. Multiplexed two-step PCR with Vbeta-specific forward primers and Jbeta-specific reverse primers was used to amplify TCRbeta CDR3 regions. Through the immunoSEQ service, TCRbeta libraries were sequenced on an Illumina instrument. The authors' pipeline ran thus. V, D and J genes were assigned using IMGT annotation, and counts were corrected for multiplex PCR bias using synthetic CDR3 analogues. Repertoire clonality was computed in the immunoSEQ Analyzer as one minus normalized Shannon entropy. Clonal expansion was defined using Fisher's exact test with Benjamini-Hochberg false discovery rate control and a two-tailed threshold of P<0.01. TCRdb took this table from immuneACCESS and kept in-frame rearrangements with V and J called. Such tables lack part of the clones; where checked against another copy, unresolved V genes explain under half of the gap, and the rest is unexplained. Clone size and V and J calls were adopted from that table, with D and trimming inferred from the DNA. In this sample the table shows tens of thousands of clones, approximately 77% of which occur a single time. Roughly 0.4% of the sample lies in the top ten.

In the germline V gene (reference sequence), CDR1 corresponds to SEHNR and CDR2 to FQNEAQ. The CDR3 starts with the cysteine, ends with the phenylalanine, and has 12 residues. Solely the CDR3 DNA is kept, with 36 bases framed from the first base. V lost 7 bases and J lost 3 bases; the stretch between them is 10 bases long. The chain links TRBV7-9 with TRBJ2-7; TRBD2 is perhaps the D gene, given 6 matching bases. The sequencing input was naive CD8+ T cells from blood. Taken with the paper, the label for cell subset or site translates to: CD45RA+ naive T cells. The TCR sequence derives from a human donor in good health. The CDR3 region: CASISGDYEQYF. The nucleotides read TGTGCCAGCATCTCGGGAGACTACGAGCAGTACTTC.